Listed below are T cell receptor beta chains from one sample, sequenced in a study of Tregs in tolerant kidney transplant recipients. The data were produced by immunoSEQ multiplex PCR, yet TCRdb's version contains in-frame clones alone and is incomplete. The table records some 70,000 clones, around 84% of them present only once. Sequenced material: CD4+ T cells from blood. The source is a human donor in good health. Both conserved end residues are trimmed from each CDR3.

j_call: TRBJ2-6; v_call: TRBV7-8; cdr3_aa: ASSEGTGPSGANVLT
j_call: TRBJ1-2; v_call: TRBV9; cdr3_aa: ASSLAGGAVGYT
j_call: TRBJ2-2; v_call: TRBV19; cdr3_aa: ASSPPGLAGETGELF
j_call: TRBJ2-3; v_call: TRBV18; cdr3_aa: ASSPLLGDTQY
j_call: TRBJ1-2; v_call: TRBV27; cdr3_aa: ASSFRGGGAYYGYT
j_call: TRBJ2-7; v_call: TRBV2; cdr3_aa: ASSEQRTSYEQY
j_call: TRBJ1-1; v_call: TRBV28; cdr3_aa: ASSLFMRGRGSTEAF
j_call: TRBJ1-2; v_call: TRBV19; cdr3_aa: ASMPWTGEGYT
j_call: TRBJ2-7; v_call: TRBV10-3; cdr3_aa: AISESPTEQY
j_call: TRBJ2-7; v_call: TRBV7-9; cdr3_aa: ASSLVSGEQY
j_call: TRBJ2-7; v_call: TRBV11-2; cdr3_aa: ASSQAYEQY
j_call: TRBJ1-1; v_call: TRBV5-8; cdr3_aa: ASSRGTGHTEAF
j_call: TRBJ1-4; v_call: TRBV4-1; cdr3_aa: ASSRTFLGPPNEKLF
j_call: TRBJ1-4; v_call: TRBV5-1; cdr3_aa: ASSLGTAATNEKLF
j_call: TRBJ2-5; v_call: TRBV19; cdr3_aa: ASRPDRTQETQY
j_call: TRBJ2-1; v_call: TRBV27; cdr3_aa: ASSLRGTTLPYNEQF
j_call: TRBJ1-2; v_call: TRBV27; cdr3_aa: ASSFSDLVGQGALGYT
j_call: TRBJ2-4; v_call: TRBV11-3; cdr3_aa: ASSSTFENIQY
j_call: TRBJ1-2; v_call: TRBV19; cdr3_aa: ASSITGTDSYGYT
j_call: TRBJ1-2; v_call: TRBV2; cdr3_aa: ASSFQGELYGGYT
j_call: TRBJ2-5; v_call: TRBV7-2; cdr3_aa: ASGGRAQETQY
j_call: TRBJ2-5; v_call: TRBV29-1; cdr3_aa: SVSGQETQY